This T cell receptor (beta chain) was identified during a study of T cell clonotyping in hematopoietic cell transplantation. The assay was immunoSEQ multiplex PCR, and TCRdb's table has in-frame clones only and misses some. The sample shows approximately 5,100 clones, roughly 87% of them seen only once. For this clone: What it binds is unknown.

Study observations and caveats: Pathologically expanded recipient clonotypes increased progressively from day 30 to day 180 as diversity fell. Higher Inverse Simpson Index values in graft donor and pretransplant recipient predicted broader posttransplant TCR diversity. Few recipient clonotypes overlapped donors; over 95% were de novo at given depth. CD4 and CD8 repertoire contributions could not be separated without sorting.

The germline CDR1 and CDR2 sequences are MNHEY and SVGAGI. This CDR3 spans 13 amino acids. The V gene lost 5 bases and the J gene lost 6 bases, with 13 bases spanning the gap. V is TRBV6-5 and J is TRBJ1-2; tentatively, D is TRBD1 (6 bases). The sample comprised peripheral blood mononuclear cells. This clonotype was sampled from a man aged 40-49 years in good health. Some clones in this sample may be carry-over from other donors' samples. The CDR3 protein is CASSEQGSDGYTF. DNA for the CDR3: TGTGCCAGCAGTGAACAGGGAAGTGATGGCTACACCTTC.